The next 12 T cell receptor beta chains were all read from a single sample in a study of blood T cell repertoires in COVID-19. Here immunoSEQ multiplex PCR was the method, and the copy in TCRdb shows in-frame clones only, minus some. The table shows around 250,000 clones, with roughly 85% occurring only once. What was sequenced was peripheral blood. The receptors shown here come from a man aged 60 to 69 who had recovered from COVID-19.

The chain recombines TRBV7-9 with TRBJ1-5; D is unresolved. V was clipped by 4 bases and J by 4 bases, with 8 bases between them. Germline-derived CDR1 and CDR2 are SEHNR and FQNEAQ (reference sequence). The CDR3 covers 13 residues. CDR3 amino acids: CASSWGENQPQHF. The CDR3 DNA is TGTGCCAGCAGCTGGGGAGAAAATCAGCCCCAGCATTTT.

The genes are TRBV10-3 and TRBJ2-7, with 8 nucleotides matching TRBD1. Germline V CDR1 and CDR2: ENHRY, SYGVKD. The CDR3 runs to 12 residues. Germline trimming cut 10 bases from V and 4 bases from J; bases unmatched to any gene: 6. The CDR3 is CASSGTGYEQYF. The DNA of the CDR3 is TGTGCCAGCTCCGGGACAGGATACGAGCAGTACTTC.

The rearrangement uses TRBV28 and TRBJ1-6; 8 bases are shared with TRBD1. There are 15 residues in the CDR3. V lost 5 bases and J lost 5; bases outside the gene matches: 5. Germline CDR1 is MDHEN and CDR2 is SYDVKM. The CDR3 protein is CASSAQTGDNSPLHF. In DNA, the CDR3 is TGTGCCAGCAGTGCTCAGACAGGGGATAATTCACCCCTCCACTTT.

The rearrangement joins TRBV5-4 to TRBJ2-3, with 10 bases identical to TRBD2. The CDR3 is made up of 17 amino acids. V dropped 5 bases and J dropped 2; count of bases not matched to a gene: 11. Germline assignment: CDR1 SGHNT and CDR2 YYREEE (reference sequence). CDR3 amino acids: CASRRASGGTPTDTQYF. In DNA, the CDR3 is TGTGCCAGCAGAAGGGCTAGCGGGGGTACCCCCACAGATACGCAGTATTTT.

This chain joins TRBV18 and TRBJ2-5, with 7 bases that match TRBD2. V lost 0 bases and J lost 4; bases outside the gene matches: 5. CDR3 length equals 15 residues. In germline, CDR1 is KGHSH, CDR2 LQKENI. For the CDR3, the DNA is TGTGCCAGCTCACCACCGGGCGGGAGTCGAGAGACCCAGTACTTC. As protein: CASSPPGGSRETQYF.

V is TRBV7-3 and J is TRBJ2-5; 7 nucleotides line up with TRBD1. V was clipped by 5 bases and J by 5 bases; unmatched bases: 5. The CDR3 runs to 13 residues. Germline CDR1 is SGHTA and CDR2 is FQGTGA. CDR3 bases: TGTGCCAGCAGCAGGGGGCTTGGGGAGACCCAGTACTTC. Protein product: CASSRGLGETQYF.

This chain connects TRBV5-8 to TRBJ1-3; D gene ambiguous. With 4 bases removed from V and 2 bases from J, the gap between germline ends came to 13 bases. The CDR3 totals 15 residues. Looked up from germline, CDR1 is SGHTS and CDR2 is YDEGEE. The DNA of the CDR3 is TGTGCCAGCAGCCTTGGACTGTCACCTGGAAACACCATATATTTT. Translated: CASSLGLSPGNTIYF.

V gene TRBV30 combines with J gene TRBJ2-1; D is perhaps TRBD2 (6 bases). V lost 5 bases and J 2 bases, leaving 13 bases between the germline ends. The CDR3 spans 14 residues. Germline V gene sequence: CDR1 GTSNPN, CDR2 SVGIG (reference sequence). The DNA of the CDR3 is TGTGCCTGGGAAACGGGGGTAACCTACAATGAGCAGTTCTTC. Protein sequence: CAWETGVTYNEQFF.

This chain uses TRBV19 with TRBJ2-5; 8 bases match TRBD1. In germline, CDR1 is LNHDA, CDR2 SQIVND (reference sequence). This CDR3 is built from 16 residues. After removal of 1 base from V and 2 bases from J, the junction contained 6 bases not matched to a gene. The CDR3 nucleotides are TGTGCCAGTAGTATAGGAGGGACAGGTGGGCAAGAGACCCAGTACTTC. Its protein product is CASSIGGTGGQETQYF.

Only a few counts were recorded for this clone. This CDR3 reads CASRMTEVGTQYF. The CDR3 coding sequence is TGTGCCAGCAGGATGACAGAGGTTGGAACCCAGTACTTC. The chain couples TRBV6-5 to TRBJ2-5; a weak D match, TRBD1 (5 bases). The CDR3 covers 13 residues. Per germline, CDR1 MNHEY and CDR2 SVGAGI. The V and J ends lost 6 bases and 8 bases respectively, with 16 bases between them.

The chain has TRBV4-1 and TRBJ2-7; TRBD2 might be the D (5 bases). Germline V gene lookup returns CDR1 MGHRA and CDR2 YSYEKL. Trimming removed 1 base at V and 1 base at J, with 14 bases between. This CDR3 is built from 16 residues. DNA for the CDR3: TGCGCCAGCAGCCAAGTTAAAAGCGGAACTTCCTACGAGCAGTACTTC. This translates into CASSQVKSGTSYEQYF.

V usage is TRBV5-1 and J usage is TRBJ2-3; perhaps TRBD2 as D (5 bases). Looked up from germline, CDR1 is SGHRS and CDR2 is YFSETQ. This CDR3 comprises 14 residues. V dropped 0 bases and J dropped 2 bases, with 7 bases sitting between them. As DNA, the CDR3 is TGCGCCAGCAGCTTGGGACTAAACACAGATACGCAGTATTTT. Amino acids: CASSLGLNTDTQYF.